A single TCR beta chain is shown here with its context. The target of this receptor is not known. Base qualities are not at hand, and no much larger clone is one base apart. These data belong to a study of metastatic and nonmetastatic thyroid tumors (dated by TCRdb to 2018 to 2021). For context, the study as a whole: For patients with malignant and with benign thyroid disease, the researchers compared repertoires between peripheral blood samples and tumor or nodule tissue samples. Summary of the overall study and its limitations: In both blood and tumor samples, TCR beta diversity was reported to be significantly higher in malignant tumors than in benign nodules.

In the germline V gene (reference sequence), CDR1 corresponds to LNHDA and CDR2 to SQIVND. The CDR3 covers 15 residues, taking in both the cysteine and the phenylalanine. Only the CDR3 portion is preserved as DNA: 45 bases, with reading frame beginning at the first base. V and J are truncated by 1 base and 3 bases respectively, leaving an intervening sequence of 10 bases. Libraries were constructed by PCR. Instrument on record: Illumina HiSeq 4000. The TCR beta-chain CDR3 region of each patient was profiled by high-throughput sequencing. The authors processed their data as follows. Drawing on CDR3 differences between clinicopathological groups, the researchers built a classifier meant to tell apart patients with distant-metastatic papillary thyroid cancer. Repertoire diversity was assessed with the Shannon index, and tumor-blood repertoire similarity with the Morisita-Horn index. TCRdb took the public reads, trimmed them with fastp at Q25, ran MiXCR for clone calling and kept in-frame beta chains. The authors' filters were not applied to this entry. The sample table contains more than 20,000 clones; only one count was recorded for 36% of them. 22% of the sample lies in the top ten.

None of the patients had been given any treatment before thyroid surgery. The study retrospectively analysed patient clinical samples collected from the early 2010s to the late 2010s using T-cell receptor beta sequencing. The chain was built from TRBV19 and TRBJ1-5; TRBD1 is a weak D gene call, 5 bases matching. The source material was blood. The sequence was collected from a male donor with papillary thyroid cancer or a benign thyroid nodule (not recorded which). Some clones in this sample may be carry-over from other donors' samples. The CDR3 protein sequence reads: CASSIGTDINQPQHF. The nucleotide sequence reads as follows: TGTGCCAGTAGTATAGGGACGGACATCAATCAGCCCCAGCATTTT.